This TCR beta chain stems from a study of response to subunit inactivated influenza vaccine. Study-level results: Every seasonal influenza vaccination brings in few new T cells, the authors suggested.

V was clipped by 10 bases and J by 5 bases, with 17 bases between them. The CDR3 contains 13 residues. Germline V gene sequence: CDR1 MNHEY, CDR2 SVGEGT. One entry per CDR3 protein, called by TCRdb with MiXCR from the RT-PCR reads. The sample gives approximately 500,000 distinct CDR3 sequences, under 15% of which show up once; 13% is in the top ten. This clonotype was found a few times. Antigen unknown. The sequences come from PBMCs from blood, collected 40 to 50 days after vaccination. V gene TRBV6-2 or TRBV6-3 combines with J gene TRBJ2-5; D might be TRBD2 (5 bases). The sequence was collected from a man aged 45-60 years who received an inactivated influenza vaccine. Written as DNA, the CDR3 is TGTGCCACCATCCGGGGTAGTCAGGAGACCCAGTACTTC. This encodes CATIRGSQETQYF.